This T cell receptor (beta chain) was identified during a study of shared clonotypes between healthy human individuals. Assay runs were performed at deep level. Libraries were prepared by immunoSEQ multiplex PCR; TCRdb keeps only in-frame clonotypes and omits some of them. The table has some 2,000,000 clones, nearly 97% seen once. This CDR3 is built from 17 residues. Germline V gene sequence: CDR1 MGHRA, CDR2 YSYEKL. With V trimmed by 0 bases and J by 2 bases, 6 bases remained unmatched. The rearrangement links TRBV4-1 to TRBJ2-3, with 9 bases fitting TRBD2. This receptor was obtained from a man aged 18 to 35 in good health. Sequenced sample: naive CD4+ T cells sorted from blood. Sample subset: CD45RA+ positively selected. The CDR3 region has the DNA TGCGCCAGCAGCCAAGATGGTAGCGGGGGAATCACAGATACGCAGTATTTT. Protein sequence: CASSQDGSGGITDTQYF.